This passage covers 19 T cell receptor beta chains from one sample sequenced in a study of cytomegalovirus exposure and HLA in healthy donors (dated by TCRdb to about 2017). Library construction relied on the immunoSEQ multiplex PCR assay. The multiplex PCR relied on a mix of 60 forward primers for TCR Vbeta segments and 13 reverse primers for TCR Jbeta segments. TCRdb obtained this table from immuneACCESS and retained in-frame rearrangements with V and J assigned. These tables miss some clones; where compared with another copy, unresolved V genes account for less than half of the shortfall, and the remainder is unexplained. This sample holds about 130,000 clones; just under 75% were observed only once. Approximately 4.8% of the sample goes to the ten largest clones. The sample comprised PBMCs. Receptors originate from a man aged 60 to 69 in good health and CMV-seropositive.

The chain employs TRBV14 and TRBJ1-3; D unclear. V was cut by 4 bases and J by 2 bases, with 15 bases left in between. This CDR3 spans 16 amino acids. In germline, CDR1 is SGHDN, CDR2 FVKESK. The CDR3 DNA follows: TGTGCCAGCAGCCCGGACTGGGCAAGAACTGGAAACACCATATATTTT. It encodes CASSPDWARTGNTIYF.

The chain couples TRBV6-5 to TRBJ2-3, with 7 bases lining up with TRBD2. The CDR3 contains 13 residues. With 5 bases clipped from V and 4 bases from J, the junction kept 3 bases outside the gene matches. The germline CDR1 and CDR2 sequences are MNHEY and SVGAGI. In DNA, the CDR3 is TGTGCCAGCAGTAAGCGGGGAGCAGATACGCAGTATTTT. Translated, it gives CASSKRGADTQYF.

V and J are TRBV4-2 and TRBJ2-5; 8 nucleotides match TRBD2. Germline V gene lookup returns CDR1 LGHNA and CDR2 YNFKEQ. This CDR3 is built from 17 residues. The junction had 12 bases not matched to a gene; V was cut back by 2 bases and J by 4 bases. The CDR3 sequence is CASSQQTSGGGGETQYF. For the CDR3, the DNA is TGTGCCAGCAGCCAACAAACCAGCGGGGGAGGAGGAGAGACCCAGTACTTC.

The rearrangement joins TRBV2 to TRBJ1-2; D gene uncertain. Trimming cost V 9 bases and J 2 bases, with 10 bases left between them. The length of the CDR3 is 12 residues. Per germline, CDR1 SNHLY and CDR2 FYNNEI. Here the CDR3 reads CASTQANYGYTF. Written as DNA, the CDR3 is TGTGCCAGTACGCAGGCGAACTATGGCTACACCTTC. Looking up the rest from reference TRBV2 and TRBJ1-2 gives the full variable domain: EPEVTQTPSHQVTQMGQEVILRCVPISNHLYFYWYRQILGQKVEFLVSFYNNEISEKSEIFDDQFSVERPDGSNFTLKIRSTKLEDSAMYFCASTQANYGYTFGSGTRLTVV.

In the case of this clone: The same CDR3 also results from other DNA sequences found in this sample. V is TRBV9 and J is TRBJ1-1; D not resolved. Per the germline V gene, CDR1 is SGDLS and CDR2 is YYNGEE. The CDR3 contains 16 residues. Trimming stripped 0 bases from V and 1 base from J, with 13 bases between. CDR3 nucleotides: TGTGCCAGCAGCGTAGGGGCCGGCGGAGGGAACACTGAAGCTTTCTTT. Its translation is CASSVGAGGGNTEAFF.

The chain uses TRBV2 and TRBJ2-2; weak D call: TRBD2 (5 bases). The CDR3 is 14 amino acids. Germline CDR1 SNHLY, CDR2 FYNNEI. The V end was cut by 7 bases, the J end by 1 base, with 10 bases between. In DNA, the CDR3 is TGTGCCAGCAAGGGAGACCAGAACACCGGGGAGCTGTTTTTT. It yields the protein CASKGDQNTGELFF.

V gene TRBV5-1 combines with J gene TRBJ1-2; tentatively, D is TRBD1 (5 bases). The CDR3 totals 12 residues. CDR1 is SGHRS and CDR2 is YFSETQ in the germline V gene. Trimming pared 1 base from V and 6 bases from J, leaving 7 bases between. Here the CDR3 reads CASSLWGDGYTF. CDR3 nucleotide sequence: TGCGCCAGCAGCTTGTGGGGGGATGGCTACACCTTC.

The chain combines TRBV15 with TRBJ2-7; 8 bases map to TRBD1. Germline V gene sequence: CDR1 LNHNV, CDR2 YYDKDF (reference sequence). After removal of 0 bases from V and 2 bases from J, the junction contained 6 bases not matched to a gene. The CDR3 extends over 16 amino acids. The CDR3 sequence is CATSRDKDRAPYEQYF. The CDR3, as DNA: TGTGCCACCAGCAGAGATAAGGACAGGGCCCCCTACGAGCAGTACTTC.

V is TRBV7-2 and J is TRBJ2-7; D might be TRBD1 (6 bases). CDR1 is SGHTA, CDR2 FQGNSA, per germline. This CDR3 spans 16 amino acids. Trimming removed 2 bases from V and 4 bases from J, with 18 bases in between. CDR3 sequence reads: CASSLSAGQRTYEQYF. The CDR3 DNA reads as TGTGCCAGCAGCTTAAGTGCAGGACAGAGAACTTACGAGCAGTACTTC.

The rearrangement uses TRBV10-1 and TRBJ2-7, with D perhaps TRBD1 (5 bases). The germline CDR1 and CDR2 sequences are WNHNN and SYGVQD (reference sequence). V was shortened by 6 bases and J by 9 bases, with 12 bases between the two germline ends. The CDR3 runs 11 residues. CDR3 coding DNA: TGCGCCAGCAGGGACCTTGGGGCGCAGTACTTC. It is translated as CASRDLGAQYF.

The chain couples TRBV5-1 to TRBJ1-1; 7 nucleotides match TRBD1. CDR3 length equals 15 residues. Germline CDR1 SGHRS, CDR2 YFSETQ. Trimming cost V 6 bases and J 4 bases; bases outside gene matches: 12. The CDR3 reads CASNTQGVEGTEAFF. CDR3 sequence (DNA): TGCGCCAGCAACACCCAGGGGGTGGAAGGCACTGAAGCTTTCTTT.

CDR3 DNA sequence: TGTGCCAGCAGTTTTTATCGTACTGAAGCTTTCTTT. It codes for CASSFYRTEAFF. V gene TRBV28 combines with J gene TRBJ1-1, with no clear D. The V and J ends lost 3 bases and 5 bases respectively, with 7 bases between them. The CDR3 is made up of 12 amino acids. The germline V gene encodes CDR1 MDHEN and CDR2 SYDVKM. The variable domain in full, completed from reference TRBV28 and TRBJ1-1, reads DVKVTQSSRYLVKRTGEKVFLECVQDMDHENMFWYRQDPGLGLRLIYFSYDVKMKEKGDIPEGYSVSREKKERFSLILESASTNQTSMYLCASSFYRTEAFFGQGTRLTVV.

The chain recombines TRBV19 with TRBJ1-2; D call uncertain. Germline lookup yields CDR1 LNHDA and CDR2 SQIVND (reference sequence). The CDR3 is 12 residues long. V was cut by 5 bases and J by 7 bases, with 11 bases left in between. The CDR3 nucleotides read TGTGCCAGTAGTGGGGAGGGTCGTGGCTACACCTTC. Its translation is CASSGEGRGYTF.

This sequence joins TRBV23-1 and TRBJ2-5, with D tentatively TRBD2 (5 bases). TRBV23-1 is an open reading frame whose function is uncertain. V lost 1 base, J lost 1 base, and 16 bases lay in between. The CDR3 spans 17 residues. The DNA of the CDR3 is TGCGCCAGCAGTCAATGGGCGGGCTCCTATTCCCAAGAGACCCAGTACTTC. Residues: CASSQWAGSYSQETQYF.

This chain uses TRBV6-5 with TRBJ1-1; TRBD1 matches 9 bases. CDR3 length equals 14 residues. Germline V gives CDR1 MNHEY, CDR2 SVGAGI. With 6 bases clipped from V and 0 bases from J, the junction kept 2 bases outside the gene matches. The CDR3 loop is CASRTGGLNTEAFF. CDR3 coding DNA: TGTGCCAGCAGGACAGGGGGACTGAACACTGAAGCTTTCTTT.

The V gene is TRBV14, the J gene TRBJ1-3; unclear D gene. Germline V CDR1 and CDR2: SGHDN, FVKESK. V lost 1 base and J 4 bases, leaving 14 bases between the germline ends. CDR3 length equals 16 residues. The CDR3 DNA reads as TGTGCCAGCAGCCAAGCCGCACACGGACTGGGAAACACCATATATTTT. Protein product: CASSQAAHGLGNTIYF.

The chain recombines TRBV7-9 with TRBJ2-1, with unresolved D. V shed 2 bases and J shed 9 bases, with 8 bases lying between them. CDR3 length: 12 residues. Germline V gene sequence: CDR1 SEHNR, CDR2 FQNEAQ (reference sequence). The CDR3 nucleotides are TGTGCCAGCAGCTTAAGGAGCAGTGAGCAGTTCTTC. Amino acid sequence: CASSLRSSEQFF.

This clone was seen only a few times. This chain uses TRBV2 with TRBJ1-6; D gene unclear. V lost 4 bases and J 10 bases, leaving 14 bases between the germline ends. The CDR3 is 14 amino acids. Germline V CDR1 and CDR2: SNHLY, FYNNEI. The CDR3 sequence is CASSAGYSGSPLHF. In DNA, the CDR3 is TGTGCCAGCAGTGCGGGGTACTCGGGGTCACCCCTCCACTTT.

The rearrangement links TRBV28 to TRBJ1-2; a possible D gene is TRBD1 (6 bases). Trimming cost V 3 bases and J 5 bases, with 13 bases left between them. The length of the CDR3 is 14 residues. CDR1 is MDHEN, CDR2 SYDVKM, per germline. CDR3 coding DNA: TGTGCCAGCAGTTTGGGGCAGGGGCCTTATGGCTACACCTTC. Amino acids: CASSLGQGPYGYTF.